The T cell receptor (beta chain) under discussion was sequenced for a study of T cells after yellow fever vaccination. At the level of the study: Those fractions that held only low numbers of cells were prepared using the SMART-Seq v4 Ultra Low Input RNA kit.

Turning to this clonotype: Its antigen is not identified.

It was through 5'RACE template switching that TCR cDNA was made, with a universal primer site and UMIs added. TCRdb re-called the 5' RACE reads with MiXCR, one entry per CDR3 protein. The top ten hold 15% to 20% of the sample, which has 500,000 to 650,000 distinct CDR3 sequences, roughly a sixth seen once. General observations from the study: It was a small share of clonotypes that appeared in both CD4 and CD8 compartments.

In germline, CDR1 is SEHNR, CDR2 FQNEAQ (reference sequence). J was trimmed by 0 bases and V by 11 bases; bases with no gene match: 7. This CDR3 has 14 residues. The chain links TRBV7-9 to TRBJ1-5, with 7 bases that match TRBD1. The sample consisted of PBMCs, taken less than 6 days after the first yellow fever vaccination. This TCR derives from a man aged 18 to 30 who received the YFV17D yellow fever vaccine. The CDR3 sequence is CAGSTGNSNQPQHF. CDR3 nucleotide sequence: TGTGCCGGCTCGACAGGGAATAGCAATCAGCCCCAGCATTTT.